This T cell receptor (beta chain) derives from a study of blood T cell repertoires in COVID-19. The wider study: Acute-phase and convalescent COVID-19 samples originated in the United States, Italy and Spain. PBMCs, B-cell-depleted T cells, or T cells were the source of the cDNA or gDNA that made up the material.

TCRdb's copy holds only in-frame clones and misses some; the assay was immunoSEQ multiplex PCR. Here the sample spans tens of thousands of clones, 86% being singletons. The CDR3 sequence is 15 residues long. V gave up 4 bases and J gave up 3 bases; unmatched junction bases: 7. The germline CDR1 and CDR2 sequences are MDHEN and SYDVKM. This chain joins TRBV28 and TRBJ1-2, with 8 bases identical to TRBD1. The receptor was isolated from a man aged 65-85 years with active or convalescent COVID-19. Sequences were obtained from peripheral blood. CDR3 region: CASSSPQGADYGYTF. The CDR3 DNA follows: TGTGCCAGCAGTTCTCCCCAGGGGGCGGACTATGGCTACACCTTC.